Following are 22 T cell receptor beta chains from one sample sequenced in a study of T-cell reconstitution after alpha-beta-depleted transplantation in children. Preparation of the TCRbeta library used unique molecular identifiers. From the PCR reads, TCRdb called clonotypes with MiXCR, one entry per CDR3 protein. The repertoire holds 900,000 or so distinct CDR3 sequences, with about 15% as singletons. The specimen was PBMCs, mostly from graft donor cells, collected 360 days after TCRalphabeta/CD19-depleted stem cell transplant. The source is a male patient younger than 18 who had a stem cell transplant for acute lymphoblastic leukemia, so the T cells may come from the graft donor.

This clonotype was seen at least ten times. V usage is TRBV6-5 and J usage is TRBJ2-7, with 10 bases that match TRBD2. Losses at the gene ends were 1 base for V and 4 bases for J; bases not matched to a gene: 10. Per the germline V gene, CDR1 is MNHEY and CDR2 is SVGAGI. This CDR3 has 17 amino acids. In DNA, the CDR3 is TGTGCCAGCAGTTACTACTCGGGCAGCGGGAGGGAGTACGAGCAGTACTTC. Amino acids: CASSYYSGSGREYEQYF.

This clonotype was observed a handful of times. The V gene is TRBV18, the J gene TRBJ2-3; D is perhaps TRBD2 (6 bases). Germline lookup yields CDR1 KGHSH and CDR2 LQKENI. With 3 bases removed from V and 0 bases from J, the gap between germline ends came to 19 bases. The CDR3 is 18 residues long. The CDR3 is CASSPTWGLALSTDTQYF. In DNA form, the CDR3 reads TGTGCCAGCTCACCGACGTGGGGTCTAGCGCTTAGCACAGATACGCAGTATTTT.

The chain combines TRBV27 with TRBJ2-1; TRBD2 might be the D (6 bases). Germline-derived CDR1 and CDR2 are MNHEY and SMNVEV (reference sequence). V was trimmed by 8 bases and J by 8 bases, leaving 19 bases between them. This CDR3 contains 14 residues. In DNA, the CDR3 is TGTGCCAGCCGGAGCGGGCTAGGAGTCTATGAGCAGTTCTTC. It specifies CASRSGLGVYEQFF.

This chain connects TRBV7-9 to TRBJ2-2; 9 bases agree with TRBD2. The CDR3 has 16 residues. V lost 4 bases and J lost 8; bases outside the gene matches: 11. Germline loops: CDR1 SEHNR, CDR2 FQNEAQ (reference sequence). CDR3 nucleotides: TGTGCCAGCAGCTCCGGGACTAGCCGGATAGGAGGGGAGCTGTTTTTT. Translated: CASSSGTSRIGGELFF.

This chain links TRBV6-1 with TRBJ2-7, with D perhaps TRBD2 (5 bases). The CDR3 totals 15 residues. The germline V and J ends were trimmed by 2 bases and 2 bases, with 13 bases remaining between them. Germline V lookup: CDR1 MNHNS, CDR2 SASEGT. Written as DNA, the CDR3 is TGTGCCAGCAGTGAATTTGGCCTAGCCGCCTACGAGCAGTACTTC. Encoded protein: CASSEFGLAAYEQYF.

This chain uses TRBV5-1 with TRBJ1-3; D not certain. CDR3 length: 15 amino acids. In germline, CDR1 is SGHRS, CDR2 YFSETQ. Trimming stripped 4 bases from V and 2 bases from J, with 13 bases between. The CDR3 DNA follows: TGCGCCAGCAGCCAAGCCGGGCCAGCTGGAAACACCATATATTTT. Translated: CASSQAGPAGNTIYF. Looking up the rest from reference TRBV5-1 and TRBJ1-3 gives the full variable domain: KAGVTQTPRYLIKTRGQQVTLSCSPISGHRSVSWYQQTPGQGLQFLFEYFSETQRNKGNFPGRFSGRQFSNSRSEMNVSTLELGDSALYLCASSQAGPAGNTIYFGEGSWLTVV.

The chain uses TRBV7-9 and TRBJ1-2, with D perhaps matching TRBD1 (5 bases). The ends were cut back, 7 bases at V and 5 bases at J, with 14 bases in the middle. Germline lookup yields CDR1 SEHNR and CDR2 FQNEAQ (reference sequence). The CDR3 sequence is 13 residues long. The CDR3 nucleotides are TGTGCCAGCAATGGGTGGGGCCGGTATGGCTACACCTTC. It is translated as CASNGWGRYGYTF.

The rearrangement links TRBV12-3 or TRBV12-4 to TRBJ2-1, with 8 bases matching TRBD2. The CDR3 contains 14 residues. Germline trimming cut 7 bases from V and 10 bases from J; bases unmatched to any gene: 12. This CDR3 is CASTYWTSFEEQFF. The CDR3 DNA reads TGTGCCAGCACCTATTGGACTAGCTTTGAAGAGCAGTTCTTC.

V usage is TRBV7-2 and J usage is TRBJ2-5, with D perhaps TRBD2 (5 bases). Germline-derived CDR1 and CDR2 are SGHTA and FQGNSA. V was cut by 8 bases and J by 3 bases, with 16 bases left in between. The CDR3 extends over 14 amino acids. The CDR3 bases are TGTGCCAGCGGGCTGAGGGCGGCAAAAGAGACCCAGTACTTC. This codes for CASGLRAAKETQYF.

This clonotype was found a few times. This chain links TRBV20-1 with TRBJ2-2, with a possible D match to TRBD2 (5 bases). The CDR3 is 13 residues long. The V gene's germline CDR1 is DFQATT and CDR2 SNEGSKA (reference sequence). Deletions cut 3 bases from V and 6 bases from J, with 11 bases between. CDR3 sequence (DNA): TGCAGTGCTAGGCCCCGGGGATCCGGGGAGCTGTTTTTT. This gives the protein CSARPRGSGELFF.

There are a few counts of this clonotype. The chain's CDR3 is CASSFVRVRNSPLHF. The CDR3, as DNA: TGTGCCAGCAGTTTCGTCAGGGTGAGGAATTCACCCCTCCACTTT. The J gene is TRBJ1-6, the V gene TRBV12-3 or TRBV12-4; possibly TRBD1 for D (5 bases). The CDR3 is 15 amino acids. V was cut by 3 bases and J by 7 bases, with 13 bases left in between.

The J gene is TRBJ2-2, the V gene TRBV5-1, with D maybe TRBD1 (6 bases). This CDR3 has 17 amino acids. Germline lookup yields CDR1 SGHRS and CDR2 YFSETQ. Trimming pared 4 bases from V and 0 bases from J, leaving 16 bases between. The CDR3 bases are TGCGCCAGCAGCCGTCGGACAGAGCTTTCGAACACCGGGGAGCTGTTTTTT. The encoded protein is CASSRRTELSNTGELFF.

This clonotype was detected only a few times. The rearrangement links TRBV20-1 to TRBJ1-6; no definite D call. The V gene's germline CDR1 is DFQATT and CDR2 SNEGSKA (reference sequence). The CDR3 runs 15 residues. Trimming pared 1 base from V and 9 bases from J, leaving 16 bases between. The CDR3 is CSARGAQSLSSPLHF. For the CDR3, the DNA is TGCAGTGCTAGAGGTGCCCAGAGTCTCTCTTCACCCCTCCACTTT.

V usage is TRBV28 and J usage is TRBJ2-7; D perhaps matches TRBD2 (6 bases). The V and J ends lost 11 bases and 1 base respectively, with 12 bases between them. This CDR3 is 12 amino acids long. CDR1 and CDR2 from the germline V gene are MDHEN and SYDVKM. Here the CDR3 reads CAAGRGSYEQYF. CDR3 sequence (DNA): TGTGCCGCGGGACGAGGATCCTACGAGCAGTACTTC.

This sequence joins TRBV12-3 or TRBV12-4 and TRBJ2-7; D gene unclear. V lost 6 bases and J lost 4, with 10 bases in between. This CDR3 contains 12 residues. The CDR3 region has the DNA TGTGCCAGCAGCAGACGGAATTACGAGCAGTACTTC. It is translated as CASSRRNYEQYF.

J is TRBJ2-2 and V is TRBV30; D ambiguous. Trimming pared 0 bases from V and 7 bases from J, leaving 6 bases between. This CDR3 has 12 residues. Germline V gene data show CDR1 as GTSNPN and CDR2 as SVGIG (reference sequence). For the CDR3, the DNA is TGTGCCTGGAGTGTTTATATCGGGGAGCTGTTTTTT. This sequence encodes CAWSVYIGELFF.

J is TRBJ2-2 and V is TRBV2; D call uncertain. The CDR3 spans 14 residues. V lost 4 bases and J 1 base, leaving 7 bases between the germline ends. The germline CDR1 and CDR2 sequences are SNHLY and FYNNEI. Written as DNA, the CDR3 is TGTGCCAGCAGTGCCCCTGGGAACACCGGGGAGCTGTTTTTT. This gives the protein CASSAPGNTGELFF.

This clonotype was seen a few times. The chain joins TRBV4-2 to TRBJ2-4; TRBD2 matches at 10 bases. The CDR3 consists of 16 residues. The V gene's germline CDR1 is LGHNA and CDR2 YNFKEQ. J lost 0 bases, V lost 4 bases, and 3 bases had no gene match. In DNA form, the CDR3 reads TGTGCCAGCAGCCCACTAGCGGGGCTAGCCAAAAACATTCAGTACTTC. Its translation: CASSPLAGLAKNIQYF.

The chain has TRBV11-2 and TRBJ1-2; TRBD1 matches at 7 bases. V shed 5 bases, J shed 5 bases, and the junction held 17 bases outside the gene matches. Germline lookup yields CDR1 SGHAT and CDR2 FQNNGV. The CDR3 spans 17 residues. The CDR3 bases are TGTGCCAGCAGCCTCCTACCGACAGGGAGAAGAGAATATGGCTACACCTTC. Translating it yields CASSLLPTGRREYGYTF.

This clonotype occurred a few times. This chain links TRBV7-2 with TRBJ1-2, with a tentative D call TRBD1 (6 bases). Trimming shortened V by 1 base and J by 4 bases, and 13 bases separated the two germline ends. CDR3 length equals 15 residues. The V gene's germline CDR1 is SGHTA and CDR2 FQGNSA. The CDR3 DNA is TGTGCCAGCAGCTTAGGTTCGGGGGGCGCCTATGGCTACACCTTC. Encoded protein: CASSLGSGGAYGYTF.

In its sample, this clonotype was seen a few times. This chain uses TRBV27 with TRBJ1-4, with D hard to call. CDR1 and CDR2 from the germline V gene are MNHEY and SMNVEV (reference sequence). V lost 2 bases, J lost 3 bases, and 10 bases lay in between. The CDR3 loop spans 15 amino acids. CDR3 loop: CASSLMGSANEKLFF. CDR3 DNA: TGTGCCAGCAGTTTAATGGGGTCGGCTAATGAAAAACTGTTTTTT. Full variable domain (missing parts from reference TRBV27 and TRBJ1-4): EAQVTQNPRYLITVTGKKLTVTCSQNMNHEYMSWYRQDPGLGLRQIYYSMNVEVTDKGDVPEGYKVSRKEKRNFPLILESPSPNQTSLYFCASSLMGSANEKLFFGSGTQLSVL.

This clonotype was detected a few times. V gene TRBV29-1 combines with J gene TRBJ1-2, with 7 positions matching TRBD1. The CDR3 totals 15 residues. In germline, CDR1 is SQVTM, CDR2 ANQGSEA. Germline trimming cut 1 base from V and 7 bases from J; bases unmatched to any gene: 12. CDR3 region: CSVEVPGQTKGGYTF. In DNA, the CDR3 is TGCAGCGTTGAAGTACCGGGACAGACAAAAGGTGGCTACACCTTC.